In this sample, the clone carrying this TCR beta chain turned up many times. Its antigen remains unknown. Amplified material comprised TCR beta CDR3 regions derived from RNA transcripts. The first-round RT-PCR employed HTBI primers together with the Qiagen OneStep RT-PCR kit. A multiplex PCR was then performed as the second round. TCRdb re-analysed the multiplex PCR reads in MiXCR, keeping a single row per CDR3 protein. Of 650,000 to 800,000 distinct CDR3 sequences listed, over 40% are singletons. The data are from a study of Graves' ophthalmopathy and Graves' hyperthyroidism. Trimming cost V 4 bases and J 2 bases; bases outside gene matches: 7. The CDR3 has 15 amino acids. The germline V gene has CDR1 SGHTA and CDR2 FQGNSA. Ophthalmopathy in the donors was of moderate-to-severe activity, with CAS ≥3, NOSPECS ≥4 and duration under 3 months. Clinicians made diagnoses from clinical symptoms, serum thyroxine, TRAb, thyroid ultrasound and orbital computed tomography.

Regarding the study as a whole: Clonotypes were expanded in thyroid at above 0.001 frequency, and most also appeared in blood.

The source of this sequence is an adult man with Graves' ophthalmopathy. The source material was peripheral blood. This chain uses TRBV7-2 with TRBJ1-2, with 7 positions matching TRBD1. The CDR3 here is CASSSSGTDNYGYTF. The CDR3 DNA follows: TGTGCCAGCAGCTCCTCCGGGACAGACAACTATGGCTACACCTTC. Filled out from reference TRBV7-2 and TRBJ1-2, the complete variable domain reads GAGVSQSPSNKVTEKGKDVELRCDPISGHTALYWYRQSLGQGLEFLIYFQGNSAPDKSGLPSDRFSAERTGGSVSTLTIQRTQQEDSAVYLCASSSSGTDNYGYTFGSGTRLTVV.